The T cell receptor beta chain described here comes from a study of neurological immune-mediated disorders (dated by TCRdb to about 2019). For context, the study as a whole: Among the approximately 34 multiple sclerosis patients, relapsing-remitting MS was present in roughly 30 and secondary progressive MS was present in 3. Peripheral blood TCR-beta repertoires from patients with HTLV-I-associated myelopathy (HAM/TSP), patients with multiple sclerosis, and healthy controls were compared in the study using UMI-based sequencing. Longitudinal HAM/TSP donors and healthy donors each had 3 time-points at intervals of about 3-40 months. The cohort comprised roughly 65 subjects: approximately 15 HAM/TSP patients, 35 or so multiple sclerosis patients and approximately 20 healthy controls. Alongside PBMC samples, the set of about 100 TCR-beta libraries contained longitudinal samples, technical triplicates, and paired CD4+ and CD8+ T-cell subsets that had been sorted.

The time point label, as the study defines it: longitudinal time-point 2. Unsorted PBMC libraries were generated from 2 million PBMCs stored in RNAlater at -80 °C until RNA extraction. The multiple sclerosis patients were enrolled in a US clinical protocol that evaluated disease progression with magnetic resonance imaging. Peripheral blood underwent Ficoll-Hypaque density gradient centrifugation to isolate PBMCs, which were then cryopreserved in liquid nitrogen. V drops 5 bases and J drops 2 bases, leaving 16 bases in between. The CDR3, from cysteine to phenylalanine, totals 15 residues. Just CDR3 DNA is preserved here, 45 bases in frame from base 1. From the germline V gene, CDR1 is SGHRS and CDR2 is YFSETQ. What the study reported, not specific to this receptor: The MS cluster showed no association with clinical or MRI features, and the authors stated that larger cohorts are needed. No identical CDR3 amino acid sequences were shared among expanded clones across subjects, suggesting private TCR-beta repertoires in all groups. In phylogenetic analysis, the repertoires of 18 of 34 MS patients grouped into a cluster of related CDR3 sequences, which suggests a possible signature at the repertoire level. The highest TCR clonal expansion was observed in HAM/TSP patients, whereas the lowest was observed in MS patients, even when compared with healthy controls.

To synthesize cDNA, template-switch 5'RACE was performed with a primer carrying a 10-nucleotide random unique molecular identifier so that each TCR transcript was tagged. Every sequencing run covered 15-18 subjects and yielded more than 200 million TCR-beta sequences. The RNeasy kit was used to extract total RNA. TCR-beta VDJ regions were amplified with primers for the TCR constant region and the 5'RACE anchor, using the KAPA Real-time Library Amplification kit. A first PCR added sample indexes and Illumina adaptors, and a second PCR then raised library yield. After purification with Ampure beads, the TCR product of roughly 650 bp was size-selected on a 2% E-gel SizeSelection system. Before pooling, library quality was assessed on a Bioanalyzer, concentration was determined with Qubit, and library quantification was performed with the Kapa Library Quantification kit. An Illumina HiSeq 2500 sequenced the libraries paired-end 2 x 150 bp. To increase sequence diversity, about 25-30% phiX was spiked into each library pool. In the source study's methods: The quality-filtered reads were processed with the UMI-based MiGEC pipeline, whose error correction step removed more than 90% of the raw TCR sequences. IMGT germline references were used for aligning VDJ genes, and each clonotype was defined as a unique CDR3 amino acid sequence together with its V-J genes. VDJtools evaluated clonal expansion, Shannon diversity and CDR3 relatedness (CalcPairwiseDistances, ClusterSamples); CLCbio workbench built phylogenetic trees. A clone was classed as expanded if it had 8 or more unique UMIs, a cutoff based on coefficient-of-variation modelling across technical triplicates. The raw public reads went through TCRdb reprocessing: fastp at Q25, MiXCR clone calling, in-frame beta chains kept. Rows are unified per CDR3 protein, each entry keeping the most common DNA and genes. The V and J calls and clone size are TCRdb's, not the authors'. This sample is represented by about 80,000 distinct CDR3 sequences; approximately 5.8% of them were singletons. The ten most abundant clones make up 6.5% to 9% of the sample.

This clonotype was counted ten times or more. Its antigen is currently not known. No much larger clonotype is one base removed from it; base qualities were not supplied. The sample was PBMCs. The sequence links TRBV5-1 to TRBJ1-1; confidence is insufficient to name the D gene. The receptor was isolated from a woman aged 60-75 years with multiple sclerosis. The sequenced DNA: TGCGCCAGCAGAAACAAGGACGGATCTAACACTGAAGCTTTCTTT. This gives the protein CASRNKDGSNTEAFF.